This T cell receptor beta chain is drawn from a study of immune cell composition in non-small cell lung cancer. There are 17 residues in the CDR3. With 1 base clipped from V and 4 bases from J, the junction kept 10 bases outside the gene matches. Germline assignment: CDR1 SGHAT and CDR2 FQNNGV. General study results and limits: Squamous carcinomas (75%) more often had tumour-associated clones >0.5% than adenocarcinomas (33%).

Profiled with immunoSEQ multiplex PCR; TCRdb holds only in-frame clones, not every one. The sample lists about 6,600 clones; 70% to 85% were seen once. Comment on this clone: Its antigen is unidentified.

Normal lung was taken at the farthest possible site, at least 3 cm from tumour. This clonotype originated in a human donor with non-small cell lung cancer. The gene calls are TRBV11-2 and TRBJ2-1; TRBD2 aligns across 7 bases. Input material: non-adjacent lung tissue. The CDR3 DNA reads as TGTGCCAGCAGCTTAGTAGGCGGGAGTATATCATACAATGAGCAGTTCTTC. This codes for CASSLVGGSISYNEQFF. Together with reference TRBV11-2 and TRBJ2-1, the CDR3 gives the full variable domain: EAGVAQSPRYKIIEKRQSVAFWCNPISGHATLYWYQQILGQGPKLLIQFQNNGVVDDSQLPKDRFSAERLKGVDSTLKIQPAKLEDSAVYLCASSLVGGSISYNEQFFGPGTRLTVL.